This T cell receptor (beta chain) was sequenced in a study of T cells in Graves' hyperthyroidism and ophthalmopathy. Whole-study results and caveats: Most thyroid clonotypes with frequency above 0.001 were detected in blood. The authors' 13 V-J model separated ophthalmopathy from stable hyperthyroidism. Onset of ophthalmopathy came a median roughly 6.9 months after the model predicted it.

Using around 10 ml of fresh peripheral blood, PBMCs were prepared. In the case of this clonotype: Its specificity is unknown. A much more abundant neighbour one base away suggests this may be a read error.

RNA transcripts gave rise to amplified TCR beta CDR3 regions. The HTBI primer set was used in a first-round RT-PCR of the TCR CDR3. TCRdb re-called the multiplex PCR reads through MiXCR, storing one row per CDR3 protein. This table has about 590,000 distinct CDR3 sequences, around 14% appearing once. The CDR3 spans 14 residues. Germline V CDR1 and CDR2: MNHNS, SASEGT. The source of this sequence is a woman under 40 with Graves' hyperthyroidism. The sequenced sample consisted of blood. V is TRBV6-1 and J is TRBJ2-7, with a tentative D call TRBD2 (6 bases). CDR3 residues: CTSSQSGLSYEQYF. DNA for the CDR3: TGTACCAGCAGCCAAAGCGGGTTGTCCTACGAGCAGTACTTC.